A selection of T cell receptor beta chains follows, all from one sample in a study of Graves' ophthalmopathy and Graves' hyperthyroidism. TCRdb reanalysed the multiplex PCR reads using MiXCR and keeps one entry per CDR3 protein. The table records some 750,000 distinct CDR3 sequences, 40% of them present only once. Sequenced material: peripheral blood. The origin of the receptors is an adult man with Graves' ophthalmopathy. Each CDR3 is given with its conserved first and last residue. The D gene is left open where the match is weak. Size values are once, few and many counts, or a class for expanded clones, and some rows have none.

D	V	J	size	CDR3	DNA
.	TRBV9	TRBJ1-6	.	CASSTFQGTNSPLHF	TGTGCCAGCTCAACCTTCCAGGGCACCAATTCACCCCTCCACTTT
.	TRBV29-1	TRBJ2-3	few	CSVEGRGSTDTQYF	TGCAGCGTTGAAGGCAGGGGAAGCACAGATACGCAGTATTTT
.	TRBV14	TRBJ2-5	few	CASSGYSETQYF	TGTGCCAGCAGCGGTTATTCAGAGACCCAGTACTTC
.	TRBV15	TRBJ1-1	many	CATSRDLDVNTEAFF	TGTGCCACCAGCAGAGATCTTGACGTGAACACTGAAGCTTTCTTT
TRBD1	TRBV7-9	TRBJ1-4	many	CASSLGQGEEKLFF	TGTGCCAGCAGCTTGGGACAGGGGGAGGAAAAACTGTTTTTT
.	TRBV24-1	TRBJ1-5	.	CASSTRIGQPQHF	TGTGCCAGCAGTACCCGAATTGGCCAGCCCCAGCATTTT
.	TRBV20-1	TRBJ2-5	few	CSGYWSRGSWETQYF	TGCAGTGGGTATTGGTCTAGAGGGTCGTGGGAGACCCAGTACTTC
TRBD2	TRBV7-9	TRBJ2-2	.	CASSRTSGDYTGELFF	TGTGCCAGCAGCCGGACTAGCGGGGACTACACCGGGGAGCTGTTTTTT
TRBD1	TRBV24-1	TRBJ1-5	few	CASSDPETGHGQPQHF	TGTGCCAGCAGTGACCCCGAGACAGGGCATGGCCAGCCCCAGCATTTT
TRBD2	TRBV20-1	TRBJ2-5	few	CSAPLAGGTETQYF	TGCAGTGCACCTCTAGCGGGGGGGACGGAGACCCAGTACTTC
.	TRBV10-3	TRBJ1-6	.	CASSARSGDGPLHF	TGTGCCAGCAGTGCCCGGTCGGGGGATGGGCCCCTCCACTTT
.	TRBV29-1	TRBJ2-2	many	CSVATGSYTGELFF	TGCAGCGTTGCAACGGGGTCGTACACCGGGGAGCTGTTTTTT
TRBD1	TRBV15	TRBJ1-4	many	CATSRGFGQGIEKLFF	TGTGCCACCAGCAGGGGCTTCGGACAGGGGATTGAAAAACTGTTTTTT
.	TRBV12-3/TRBV12-4	TRBJ2-5	.	CASSPQGGNQETQYF	TGTGCCAGCAGCCCCCAGGGGGGAAACCAAGAGACCCAGTACTTC
.	TRBV5-4	TRBJ2-7	.	CASSLGGPKLGPKYEQYF	TGTGCCAGCAGCTTGGGAGGGCCTAAGCTGGGGCCCAAGTACGAGCAGTACTTC
.	TRBV29-1	TRBJ2-5	.	CSVERALTQYF	TGCAGCGTTGAAAGGGCTTTGACCCAGTACTTC
.	TRBV9	TRBJ1-2	many	CASSPQGLNGYTF	TGTGCCAGCAGCCCACAGGGTTTGAATGGCTACACCTTC
.	TRBV25-1	TRBJ2-2	few	CASSKKQGANTGELFF	TGTGCCAGCAGCAAGAAACAGGGAGCGAACACCGGGGAGCTGTTTTTT
.	TRBV7-2	TRBJ1-5	.	CASREGRVNQPQHF	TGTGCCAGCAGAGAAGGGAGGGTAAATCAGCCCCAGCATTTT
TRBD1	TRBV6-6	TRBJ1-2	once	CASTQRPQGADYGYTF	TGTGCCAGCACCCAAAGACCACAGGGGGCAGACTATGGCTACACCTTC
.	TRBV5-1	TRBJ2-5	many	CASSLSSETQYF	TGCGCCAGCAGCTTGTCTTCGGAGACCCAGTACTTC
.	TRBV20-1	TRBJ1-1	many	CSARDGIKAFF	TGCAGTGCTAGAGATGGTATCAAAGCTTTCTTT
.	TRBV7-9	TRBJ2-6	many	CASSLTAGAGANVLTF	TGTGCCAGCAGCTTAACCGCAGGGGCCGGGGCCAACGTCCTGACTTTC
.	TRBV25-1	TRBJ1-5	.	CASGGPDSDTQPQHF	TGTGCCAGCGGCGGACCTGACTCGGACACTCAGCCCCAGCATTTT
.	TRBV29-1	TRBJ2-7	many	CSVVFRPTYEQYF	TGCAGCGTTGTGTTCCGACCAACCTACGAGCAGTACTTC
.	TRBV27	TRBJ1-2	few	CASSEALGGYTF	TGTGCCAGCAGCGAGGCCTTAGGAGGCTACACCTTC
TRBD1	TRBV7-6	TRBJ1-5	few	CASNPRTNRGVGSNQPQHF	TGTGCCAGCAACCCTAGGACGAACAGGGGAGTTGGAAGCAATCAGCCCCAGCATTTT
TRBD1	TRBV7-9	TRBJ1-2	.	CASSLIAGTGLTGYTF	TGTGCCAGCAGCTTAATAGCCGGGACAGGGTTAACTGGCTACACCTTC
TRBD1	TRBV10-3	TRBJ1-4	many	CATHRGLANLNEKLFF	TGTGCCACCCACAGGGGACTTGCCAATCTTAATGAAAAACTGTTTTTT
TRBD1	TRBV20-1	TRBJ2-7	few	CSGQGDWHEQYF	TGCAGTGGACAGGGGGATTGGCACGAGCAGTACTTC
.	TRBV6-5	TRBJ1-1	many	CASSEFEEAFF	TGTGCCAGCAGTGAATTTGAGGAAGCTTTCTTT
TRBD1	TRBV5-1	TRBJ2-2	.	CASSLSAGTVNTGELFF	TGCGCCAGCAGCTTGTCTGCCGGGACAGTCAACACCGGGGAGCTGTTTTTT
.	TRBV7-2	TRBJ1-4	once	CASSYENRRQEKLFF	TGTGCCAGCAGTTACGAGAACAGGCGGCAAGAAAAACTGTTTTTT
.	TRBV5-4	TRBJ1-1	few	CASSSTGPEAFF	TGTGCCAGCAGCTCGACTGGACCTGAAGCTTTCTTT
.	TRBV15	TRBJ1-1	once	CATSSRFGNTEAFF	TGTGCCACCAGCTCACGATTTGGGAACACTGAAGCTTTCTTT
.	TRBV6-1	TRBJ1-1	.	CASTGVMAEAFF	TGTGCCAGCACTGGGGTCATGGCTGAAGCTTTCTTT
TRBD1	TRBV29-1	TRBJ2-6	.	CSVEKDRAGGANVLTF	TGCAGCGTTGAGAAAGACAGGGCAGGTGGGGCCAACGTCCTGACTTTC
TRBD2	TRBV9	TRBJ2-2	.	CASSARTSGGMNTGELFF	TGTGCCAGCAGCGCCCGGACTAGCGGGGGAATGAACACCGGGGAGCTGTTTTTT
.	TRBV7-8	TRBJ2-7	.	CASSLEEAYKQYF	TGTGCCAGCAGCTTAGAGGAAGCCTACAAGCAGTACTTC
.	TRBV20-1	TRBJ1-5	.	CSARDHAGNQPQHF	TGCAGTGCTAGAGATCACGCGGGCAATCAGCCCCAGCATTTT
TRBD1	TRBV7-9	TRBJ1-2	.	CASSLEVTGGYYGYTF	TGTGCCAGCAGCTTGGAGGTGACAGGGGGGTACTATGGCTACACCTTC
.	TRBV29-1	TRBJ1-2	many	CSSLPEANYGYTF	TGCAGCTCCCTCCCCGAGGCTAACTATGGCTACACCTTC
.	TRBV15	TRBJ2-7	many	CATSSDSSSYEQYF	TGTGCCACCAGCAGTGACAGTAGCTCCTACGAGCAGTACTTC
.	TRBV11-2	TRBJ1-1	many	CASSLDSQVYEAFF	TGTGCCAGCAGCTTAGATAGTCAAGTATACGAAGCTTTCTTT
.	TRBV5-6	TRBJ2-5	.	CASSYRQGGVETQYF	TGTGCCAGCAGCTACCGACAGGGCGGGGTGGAGACCCAGTACTTC
TRBD1	TRBV25-1	TRBJ2-2	.	CASPGTGSTGELFF	TGTGCCAGCCCCGGGACAGGCAGCACCGGGGAGCTGTTTTTT
TRBD1	TRBV29-1	TRBJ2-7	many	CSGTGGTGDEQYF	TGCAGCGGGACAGGAGGGACAGGGGACGAGCAGTACTTC
.	TRBV4-2	TRBJ1-1	few	CASSQESHPEAFF	TGTGCCAGCAGCCAAGAGTCCCACCCTGAAGCTTTCTTT
.	TRBV10-3	TRBJ1-1	many	CAISESIGANTEAFF	TGTGCCATCAGTGAGTCGATTGGGGCGAACACTGAAGCTTTCTTT
TRBD1	TRBV29-1	TRBJ1-1	once	CSTDRDTEAFF	TGCAGCACGGACAGGGACACTGAAGCTTTCTTT
.	TRBV10-3	TRBJ2-5	.	CAIRGFAGQETQYF	TGTGCCATCAGGGGATTTGCGGGCCAAGAGACCCAGTACTTC
TRBD1	TRBV7-9	TRBJ1-2	many	CASSTGTGGYGYTF	TGTGCCAGCAGCACGGGGACAGGGGGCTATGGCTACACCTTC
.	TRBV2	TRBJ2-2	.	CASSIDGTGELFF	TGTGCCAGCAGTATAGACGGAACCGGGGAGCTGTTTTTT
.	TRBV6-6	TRBJ2-5	many	CASSYSGTQYF	TGTGCCAGCAGTTACTCAGGGACCCAGTACTTC
.	TRBV6-1	TRBJ1-2	many	CASSEAKVSYTF	TGTGCCAGCAGTGAAGCGAAGGTTAGCTACACCTTC
.	TRBV7-9	TRBJ1-1	.	CASRKRTGNTEAYF	TGTGCCAGCAGGAAAAGGACGGGGAACACTGAAGCTTACTTT
.	TRBV5-1	TRBJ1-2	.	CASSLTSVNTGGSNYGYTF	TGCGCCAGCAGCCTGACTAGCGTGAACACCGGGGGCAGTAACTATGGCTACACCTTC
.	TRBV12-3/TRBV12-4	TRBJ2-2	few	CASSARTLSNTGELFF	TGTGCCAGCAGCGCTAGGACACTTTCGAACACCGGGGAGCTGTTTTTT